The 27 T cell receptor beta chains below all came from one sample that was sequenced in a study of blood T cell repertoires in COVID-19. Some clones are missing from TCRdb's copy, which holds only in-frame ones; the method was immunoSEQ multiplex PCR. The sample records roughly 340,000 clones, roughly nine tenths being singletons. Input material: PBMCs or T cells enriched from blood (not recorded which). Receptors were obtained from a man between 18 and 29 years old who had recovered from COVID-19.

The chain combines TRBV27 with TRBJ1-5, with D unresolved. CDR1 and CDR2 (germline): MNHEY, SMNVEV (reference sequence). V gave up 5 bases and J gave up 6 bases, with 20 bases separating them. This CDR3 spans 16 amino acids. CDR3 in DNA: TGTGCCAGCAGTCACTCTACCGGTGCGGGAAGTCAGCCCCAGCATTTT. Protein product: CASSHSTGAGSQPQHF.

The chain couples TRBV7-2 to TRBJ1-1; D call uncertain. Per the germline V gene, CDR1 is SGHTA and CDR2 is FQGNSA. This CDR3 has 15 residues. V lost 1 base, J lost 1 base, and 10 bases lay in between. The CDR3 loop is CASSLVAERNTEAFF. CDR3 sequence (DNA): TGTGCCAGCAGCTTAGTTGCGGAGAGGAACACTGAAGCTTTCTTT.

Written as DNA, the CDR3 is TGTGCCAGCAGCCAGGCCATATACTATGGCTACACCTTC. Translating it yields CASSQAIYYGYTF. V gene TRBV3-1 (or the pseudogene TRBV3-2) combines with J gene TRBJ1-2, with D hard to call. Germline V gene sequence: CDR1 LGHDT, CDR2 YNNKEL (reference sequence). The length of the CDR3 is 13 residues. Between the trimmed V and J ends, which lost 3 bases and 3 bases, there was a span of 8 bases.

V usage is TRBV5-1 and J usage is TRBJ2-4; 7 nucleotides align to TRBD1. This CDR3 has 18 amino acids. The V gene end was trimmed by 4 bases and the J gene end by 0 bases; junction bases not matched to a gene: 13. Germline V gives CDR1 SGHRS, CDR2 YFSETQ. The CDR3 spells CASSPSLTGTLAKNIQYF. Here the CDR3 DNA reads TGCGCCAGCAGCCCCAGCCTGACAGGGACCTTAGCCAAAAACATTCAGTACTTC.

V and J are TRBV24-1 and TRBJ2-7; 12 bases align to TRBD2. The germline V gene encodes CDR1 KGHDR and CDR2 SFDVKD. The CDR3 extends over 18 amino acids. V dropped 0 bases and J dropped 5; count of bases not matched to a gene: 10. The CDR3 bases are TGTGCCACCAGTGATTTGGGGGTACAGACTAGCGGGAGTCACGAGCAGTACTTC. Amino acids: CATSDLGVQTSGSHEQYF.

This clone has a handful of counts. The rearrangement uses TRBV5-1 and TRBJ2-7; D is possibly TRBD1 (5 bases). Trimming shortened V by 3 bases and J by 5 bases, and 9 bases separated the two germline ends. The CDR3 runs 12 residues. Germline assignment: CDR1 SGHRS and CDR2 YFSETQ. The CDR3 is CASSSPGNEQYF. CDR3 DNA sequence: TGCGCCAGCAGCTCCCCAGGGAACGAGCAGTACTTC.

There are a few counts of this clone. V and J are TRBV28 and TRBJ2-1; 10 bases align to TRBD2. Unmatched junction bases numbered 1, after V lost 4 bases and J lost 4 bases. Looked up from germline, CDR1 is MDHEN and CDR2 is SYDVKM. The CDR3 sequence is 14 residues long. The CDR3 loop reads CASSSSGSYNEQFF. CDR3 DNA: TGTGCCAGCAGTTCTAGCGGGAGTTACAATGAGCAGTTCTTC.

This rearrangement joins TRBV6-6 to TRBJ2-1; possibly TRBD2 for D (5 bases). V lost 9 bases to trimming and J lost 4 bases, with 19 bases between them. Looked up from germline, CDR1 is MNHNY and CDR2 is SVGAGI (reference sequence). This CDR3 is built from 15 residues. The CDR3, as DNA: TGTGCCAGTCGCCGGGAAGGAAGACAATACAATGAGCAGTTCTTC. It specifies CASRREGRQYNEQFF.

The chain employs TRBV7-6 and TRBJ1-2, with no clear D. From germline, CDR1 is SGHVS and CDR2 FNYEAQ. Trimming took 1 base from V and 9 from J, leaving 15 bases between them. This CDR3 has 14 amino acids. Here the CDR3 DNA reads TGTGCCAGCAGCTTAGATGTGGCAGTAGCGCGCTACACCTTC. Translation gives CASSLDVAVARYTF.

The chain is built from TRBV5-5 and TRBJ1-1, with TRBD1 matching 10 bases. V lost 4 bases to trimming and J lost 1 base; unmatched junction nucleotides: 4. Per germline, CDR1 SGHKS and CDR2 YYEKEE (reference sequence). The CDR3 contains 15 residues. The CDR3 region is CASSPRQGANTEAFF. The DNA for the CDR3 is TGTGCCAGCAGCCCCAGACAGGGGGCGAACACTGAAGCTTTCTTT. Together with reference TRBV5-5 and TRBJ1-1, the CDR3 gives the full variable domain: DAGVTQSPTHLIKTRGQQVTLRCSPISGHKSVSWYQQVLGQGPQFIFQYYEKEERGRGNFPDRFSARQFPNYSSELNVNALLLGDSALYLCASSPRQGANTEAFFGQGTRLTVV.

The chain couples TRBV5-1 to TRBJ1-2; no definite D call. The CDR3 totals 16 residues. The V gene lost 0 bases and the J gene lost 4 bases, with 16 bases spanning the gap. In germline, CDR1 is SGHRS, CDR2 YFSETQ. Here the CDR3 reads CASSLDRGLDGYGYTF. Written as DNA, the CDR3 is TGCGCCAGCAGCTTGGATAGAGGGTTGGACGGCTATGGCTACACCTTC.

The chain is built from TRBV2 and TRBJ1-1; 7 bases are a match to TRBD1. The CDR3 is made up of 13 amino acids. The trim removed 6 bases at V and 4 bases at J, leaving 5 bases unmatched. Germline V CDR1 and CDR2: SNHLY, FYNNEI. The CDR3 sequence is CASRLGQTTEAFF. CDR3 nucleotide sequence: TGTGCCAGCAGGCTGGGACAGACCACTGAAGCTTTCTTT.

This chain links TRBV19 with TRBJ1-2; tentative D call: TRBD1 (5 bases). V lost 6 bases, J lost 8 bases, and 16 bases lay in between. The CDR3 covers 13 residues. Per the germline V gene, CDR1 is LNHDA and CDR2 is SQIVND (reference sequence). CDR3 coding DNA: TGTGCCAGTAGCACCTCGGGGGGTGAGGGCTACACCTTC. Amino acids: CASSTSGGEGYTF.

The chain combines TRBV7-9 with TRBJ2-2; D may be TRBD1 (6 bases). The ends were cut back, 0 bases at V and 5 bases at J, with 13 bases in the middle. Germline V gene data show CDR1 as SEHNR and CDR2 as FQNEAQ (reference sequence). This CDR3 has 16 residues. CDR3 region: CASSLAETGFTGELFF. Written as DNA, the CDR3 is TGTGCCAGCAGCTTAGCCGAAACAGGGTTTACCGGGGAGCTGTTTTTT.

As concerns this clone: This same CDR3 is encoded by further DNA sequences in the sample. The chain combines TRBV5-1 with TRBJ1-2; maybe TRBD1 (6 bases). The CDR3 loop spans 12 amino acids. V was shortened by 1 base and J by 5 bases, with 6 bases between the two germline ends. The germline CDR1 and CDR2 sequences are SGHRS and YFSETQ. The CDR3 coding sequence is TGCGCCAGCAGCTTGACAGGGTATGGCTACACCTTC. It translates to CASSLTGYGYTF.

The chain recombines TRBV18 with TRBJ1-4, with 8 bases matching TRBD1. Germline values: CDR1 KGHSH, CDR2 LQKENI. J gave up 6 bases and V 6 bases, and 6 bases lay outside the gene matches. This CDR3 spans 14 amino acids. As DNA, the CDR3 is TGTGCCAGCTCGGTGGGGACAGGAGATGAAAAACTGTTTTTT. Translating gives CASSVGTGDEKLFF.

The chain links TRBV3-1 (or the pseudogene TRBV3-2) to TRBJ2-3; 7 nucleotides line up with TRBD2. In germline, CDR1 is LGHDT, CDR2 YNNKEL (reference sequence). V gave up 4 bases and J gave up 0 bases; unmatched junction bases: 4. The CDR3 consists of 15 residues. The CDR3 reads CASSPGGSSTDTQYF. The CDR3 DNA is TGTGCCAGCAGCCCGGGGGGATCTAGCACAGATACGCAGTATTTT.

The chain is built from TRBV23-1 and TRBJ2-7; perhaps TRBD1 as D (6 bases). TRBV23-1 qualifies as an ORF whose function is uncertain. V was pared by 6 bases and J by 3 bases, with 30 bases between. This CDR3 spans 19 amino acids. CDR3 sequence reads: CASSRDSAANLGQLYEQYF. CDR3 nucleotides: TGCGCCAGCAGCCGAGATTCAGCAGCCAATCTTGGACAGCTCTACGAGCAGTACTTC.

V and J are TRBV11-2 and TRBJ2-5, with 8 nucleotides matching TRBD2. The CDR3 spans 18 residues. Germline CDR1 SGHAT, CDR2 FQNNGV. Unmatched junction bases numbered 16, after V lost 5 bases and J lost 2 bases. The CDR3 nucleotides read TGTGCCAGCAGCCCCAACTCAGCCCAGCGGGGGCCTCAAGAGACCCAGTACTTC. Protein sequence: CASSPNSAQRGPQETQYF.

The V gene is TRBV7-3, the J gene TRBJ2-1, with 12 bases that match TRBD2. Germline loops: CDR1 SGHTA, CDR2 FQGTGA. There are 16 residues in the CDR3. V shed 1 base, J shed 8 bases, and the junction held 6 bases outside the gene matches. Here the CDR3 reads CASSLRLAGGQDEQFF. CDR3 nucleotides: TGTGCCAGCAGCTTAAGGCTAGCGGGAGGGCAGGATGAGCAGTTCTTC.

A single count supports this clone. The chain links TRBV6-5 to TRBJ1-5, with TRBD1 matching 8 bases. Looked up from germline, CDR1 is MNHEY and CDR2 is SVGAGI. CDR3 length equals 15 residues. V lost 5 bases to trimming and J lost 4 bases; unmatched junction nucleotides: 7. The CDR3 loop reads CASSTHRGYNQPQHF. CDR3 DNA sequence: TGTGCCAGCAGTACCCACAGGGGGTATAATCAGCCCCAGCATTTT.

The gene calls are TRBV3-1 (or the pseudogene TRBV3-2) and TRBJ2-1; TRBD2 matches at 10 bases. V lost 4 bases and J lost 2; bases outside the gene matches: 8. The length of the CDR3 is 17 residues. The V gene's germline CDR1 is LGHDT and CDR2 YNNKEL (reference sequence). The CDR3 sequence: CASSPLGLAATYNEQFF. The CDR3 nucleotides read TGTGCCAGCAGCCCACTCGGACTAGCGGCAACCTACAATGAGCAGTTCTTC.

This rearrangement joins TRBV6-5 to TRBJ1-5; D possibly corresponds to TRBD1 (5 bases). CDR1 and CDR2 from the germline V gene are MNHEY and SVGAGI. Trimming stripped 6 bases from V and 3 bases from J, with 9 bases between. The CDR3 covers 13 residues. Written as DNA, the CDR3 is TGTGCCAGCAGGGGGGGACTCAATCAGCCCCAGCATTTT. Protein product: CASRGGLNQPQHF.

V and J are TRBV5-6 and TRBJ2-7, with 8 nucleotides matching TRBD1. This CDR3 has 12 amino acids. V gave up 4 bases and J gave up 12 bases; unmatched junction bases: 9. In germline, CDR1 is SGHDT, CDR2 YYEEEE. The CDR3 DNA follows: TGTGCCAGCAGCCCACTGGGACAGGCTATGTACTTC. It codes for CASSPLGQAMYF.

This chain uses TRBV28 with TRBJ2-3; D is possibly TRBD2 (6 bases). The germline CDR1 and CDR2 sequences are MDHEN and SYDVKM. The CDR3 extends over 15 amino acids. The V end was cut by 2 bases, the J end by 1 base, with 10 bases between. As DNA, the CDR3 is TGTGCCAGCAGTTTAGGGCGGAGGGGCACAGATACGCAGTATTTT. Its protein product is CASSLGRRGTDTQYF.

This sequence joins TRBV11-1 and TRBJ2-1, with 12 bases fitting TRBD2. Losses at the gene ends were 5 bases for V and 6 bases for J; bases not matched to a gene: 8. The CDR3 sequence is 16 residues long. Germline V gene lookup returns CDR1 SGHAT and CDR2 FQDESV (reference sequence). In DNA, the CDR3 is TGTGCCAGCAGCCCCCCCGGACTAGCGGGGCTCAATGAGCAGTTCTTC. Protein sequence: CASSPPGLAGLNEQFF. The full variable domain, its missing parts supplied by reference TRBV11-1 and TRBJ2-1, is EAEVAQSPRYKITEKSQAVAFWCDPISGHATLYWYRQILGQGPELLVQFQDESVVDDSQLPKDRFSAERLKGVDSTLKIQPAELGDSAMYLCASSPPGLAGLNEQFFGPGTRLTVL.

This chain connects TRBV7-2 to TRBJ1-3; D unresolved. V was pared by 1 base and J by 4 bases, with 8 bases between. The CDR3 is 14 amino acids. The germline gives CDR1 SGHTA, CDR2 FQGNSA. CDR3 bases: TGTGCCAGCAGCTTAGGGCCCGGGGGAAACACCATATATTTT. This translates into CASSLGPGGNTIYF.